What follows is one T cell receptor (beta chain) and its context. TCRdb re-analysed the reads in MiXCR, keeping a single row per CDR3 protein. Here the sample spans around 290,000 distinct CDR3 sequences, roughly 23% being singletons. The sample belongs to a study of T cell repertoires in cytomegalovirus infection. V lost 4 bases, J lost 7 bases, and 9 bases stayed unmatched. CDR1 is SGHRS and CDR2 is YFSETQ in the germline V gene. The CDR3 spans 16 residues. The chain couples TRBV5-1 to TRBJ2-1, with 12 bases identical to TRBD2. This receptor was obtained from a human donor in good health (CMV status not recorded). Some clones in this sample may be carry-over from other donors' samples. The sequenced sample was PBMCs. DNA for the CDR3: TGCGCCAGCAGCAACATACCCCTAGCGGGAGGGAATGAGCAGTTCTTC. Its translation: CASSNIPLAGGNEQFF.